This TCR beta chain was recorded in a study of technical replicates of blood from a few donors. V was clipped by 7 bases and J by 4 bases; unmatched bases: 8. This CDR3 spans 15 amino acids. Germline-derived CDR1 and CDR2 are MNHNY and SVGAGI (reference sequence). Produced via immunoSEQ multiplex PCR; TCRdb's table is partial and in-frame only. The repertoire holds some 77,000 clones, with 91% as singletons. V gene TRBV6-6 combines with J gene TRBJ2-1; 9 bases match TRBD2. This clonotype was obtained from a human donor in good health. The specimen was T cells isolated from PBMCs. The CDR3, as DNA: TGTGCCAGCATAGGCAGGACTAGCGCTTACAATGAGCAGTTCTTC. Translating it yields CASIGRTSAYNEQFF.